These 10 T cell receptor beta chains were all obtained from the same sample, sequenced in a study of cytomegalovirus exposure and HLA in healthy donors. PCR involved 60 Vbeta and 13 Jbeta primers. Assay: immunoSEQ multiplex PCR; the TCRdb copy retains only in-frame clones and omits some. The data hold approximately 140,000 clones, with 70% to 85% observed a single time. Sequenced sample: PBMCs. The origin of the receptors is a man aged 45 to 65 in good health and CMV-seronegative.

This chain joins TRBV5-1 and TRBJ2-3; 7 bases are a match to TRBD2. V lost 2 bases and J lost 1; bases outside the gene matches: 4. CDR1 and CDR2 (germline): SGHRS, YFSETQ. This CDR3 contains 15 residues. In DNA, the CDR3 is TGCGCCAGCAGCTTCGGGGGGTTCGGCACAGATACGCAGTATTTT. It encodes CASSFGGFGTDTQYF.

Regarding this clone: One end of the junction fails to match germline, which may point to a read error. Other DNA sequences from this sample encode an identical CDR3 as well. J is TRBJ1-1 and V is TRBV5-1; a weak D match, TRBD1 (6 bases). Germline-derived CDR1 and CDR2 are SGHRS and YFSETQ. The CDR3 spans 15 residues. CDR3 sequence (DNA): TGCGCCAGCAGAATGGATCGGGGGGCGTACACTGAGGCTTTCTTT. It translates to CASRMDRGAYTEAFF.

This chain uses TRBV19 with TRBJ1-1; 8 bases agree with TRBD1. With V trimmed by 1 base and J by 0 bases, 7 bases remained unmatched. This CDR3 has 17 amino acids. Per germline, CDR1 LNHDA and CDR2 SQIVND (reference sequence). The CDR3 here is CASSIGTGSPMNTEAFF. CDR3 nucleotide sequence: TGTGCCAGTAGTATAGGGACAGGGTCCCCGATGAACACTGAAGCTTTCTTT.

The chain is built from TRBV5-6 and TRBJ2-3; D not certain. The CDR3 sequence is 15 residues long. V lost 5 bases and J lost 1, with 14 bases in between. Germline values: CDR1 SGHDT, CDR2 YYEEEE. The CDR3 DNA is TGTGCCAGCAGTGCCGCGGTGTTCGGCACAGATACGCAGTATTTT. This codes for CASSAAVFGTDTQYF.

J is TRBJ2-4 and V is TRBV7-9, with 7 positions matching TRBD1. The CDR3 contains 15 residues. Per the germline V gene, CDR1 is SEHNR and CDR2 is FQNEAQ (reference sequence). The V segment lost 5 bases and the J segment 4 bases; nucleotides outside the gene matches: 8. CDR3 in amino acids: CASSPPGQIKNIQYF. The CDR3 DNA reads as TGTGCCAGCAGCCCTCCGGGACAGATAAAAAACATTCAGTACTTC.

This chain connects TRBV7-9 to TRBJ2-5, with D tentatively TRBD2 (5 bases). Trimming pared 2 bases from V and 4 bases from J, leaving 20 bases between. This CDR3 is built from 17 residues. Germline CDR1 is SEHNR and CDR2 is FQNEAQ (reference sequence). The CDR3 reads CASSLITLGPRVETQYF. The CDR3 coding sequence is TGTGCCAGCAGCTTAATAACCCTGGGCCCGAGGGTAGAGACCCAGTACTTC.

The CDR3 nucleotides are TGTGCCTGGAGCGGACACAGAGCTAACTATGGCTACACCTTC. This encodes CAWSGHRANYGYTF. The rearrangement joins TRBV30 to TRBJ1-2; possibly TRBD1 for D (5 bases). Deletions cut 3 bases from V and 0 bases from J, with 11 bases between. CDR3 length: 14 residues. Per germline, CDR1 GTSNPN and CDR2 SVGIG (reference sequence).

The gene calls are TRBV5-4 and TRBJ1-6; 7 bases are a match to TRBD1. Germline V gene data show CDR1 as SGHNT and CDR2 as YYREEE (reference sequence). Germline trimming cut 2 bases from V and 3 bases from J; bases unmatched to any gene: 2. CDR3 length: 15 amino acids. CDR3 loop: CASSLSGGYNSPLHF. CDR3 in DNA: TGTGCCAGCAGCTTATCAGGGGGCTATAATTCACCCCTCCACTTT.

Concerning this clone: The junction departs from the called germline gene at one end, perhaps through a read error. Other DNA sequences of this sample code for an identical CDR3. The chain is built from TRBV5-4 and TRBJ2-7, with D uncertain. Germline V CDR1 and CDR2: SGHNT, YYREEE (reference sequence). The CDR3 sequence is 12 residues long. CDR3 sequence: CASSFAGAEQYF. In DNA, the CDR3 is TGCGCCAGCAGCTTTGCAGGTGCCGAGCAGTACTTC.

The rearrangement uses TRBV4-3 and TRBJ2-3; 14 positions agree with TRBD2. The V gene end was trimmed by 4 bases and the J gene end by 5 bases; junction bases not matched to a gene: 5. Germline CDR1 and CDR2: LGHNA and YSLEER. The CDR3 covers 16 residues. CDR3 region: CASSPGLAGGLDTQYF. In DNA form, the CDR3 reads TGCGCCAGCAGCCCCGGACTAGCGGGGGGTTTAGATACGCAGTATTTT.